This entry lists 13 T cell receptor beta chains sequenced from one sample in a study of blood T cells in healthy people across ages. The authors ran a second PCR of roughly 6 to 11 cycles using a sample-barcoded 5' primer and a J-beta primer mix. TCRdb re-analysed the 5' RACE reads in MiXCR, keeping a single row per CDR3 protein. This sample carries just under 750,000 distinct CDR3 sequences, 22% of them seen once, and the ten largest clones take around a fifth. Sequencing was performed on blood. The source is a man between 70 and 80 years old in good health.

This clonotype was recorded a few times. The chain has TRBV20-1 and TRBJ1-2; D gene uncertain. V lost 6 bases and J 7 bases, leaving 15 bases between the germline ends. The CDR3 is 12 amino acids. Germline values: CDR1 DFQATT, CDR2 SNEGSKA (reference sequence). CDR3 region: CSAGIRQGGYTF. CDR3 in DNA: TGCAGTGCCGGAATTAGGCAAGGTGGCTACACCTTC.

J is TRBJ1-5 and V is TRBV12-3 or TRBV12-4; D is undetermined. V lost 2 bases and J lost 4, with 9 bases in between. The CDR3 totals 14 residues. The CDR3 region is CASSLRAGNQPQHF. The CDR3 coding sequence is TGTGCCAGCAGTTTACGGGCGGGGAATCAGCCCCAGCATTTT.

This clonotype was counted only a few times. The chain joins TRBV7-3 to TRBJ2-3; D gene uncertain. Germline loops: CDR1 SGHTA, CDR2 FQGTGA. V gave up 4 bases and J gave up 0 bases, with 8 bases separating them. The CDR3 loop spans 14 amino acids. CDR3: CASSSLGSTDTQYF. For the CDR3, the DNA is TGTGCCAGCAGCTCCTTAGGGAGCACAGATACGCAGTATTTT.

The chain couples TRBV5-6 to TRBJ1-1; D not resolved. The V end was cut by 7 bases, the J end by 6 bases, with 13 bases between. The CDR3 contains 12 residues. CDR1 is SGHDT, CDR2 YYEEEE, per germline. The CDR3 region is CASGRTRPEAFF. CDR3 DNA: TGTGCCAGCGGACGAACAAGGCCTGAAGCTTTCTTT.

V gene TRBV27 combines with J gene TRBJ1-5; 7 nucleotides line up with TRBD1. Trimming took 5 bases from V and 8 from J; bases not matched to a gene: 9. The CDR3 length is 14 residues. Germline loops: CDR1 MNHEY, CDR2 SMNVEV (reference sequence). The CDR3 DNA sequence: TGTGCCAGCAGTCCAGGGGGGGGGAATAAGCCCCAGCATTTT. Translated: CASSPGGGNKPQHF.

The table lists this clonotype with a few counts. The V call is TRBV10-1, the J call TRBJ1-1; no clear D. The CDR3 is made up of 15 amino acids. Per the germline V gene, CDR1 is WNHNN and CDR2 is SYGVQD (reference sequence). V was trimmed by 2 bases and J by 0 bases, leaving 10 bases between them. CDR3 coding DNA: TGCGCCAGCAGTGAGAGGAGGCAGTTGAACACTGAAGCTTTCTTT. Residues: CASSERRQLNTEAFF.

This rearrangement joins TRBV5-1 to TRBJ1-2, with TRBD1 as a possible D gene (5 bases). Germline CDR1 is SGHRS and CDR2 is YFSETQ. Trimming removed 4 bases from V and 7 bases from J, with 23 bases in between. The CDR3 is made up of 16 amino acids. The CDR3 reads CASSLTVGREAGGYTF. For the CDR3, the DNA is TGCGCCAGCAGCCTGACGGTGGGCAGGGAGGCTGGTGGCTACACCTTC.

Remarks on this clonotype: The junction does not match germline at one end; this may be a read error. This rearrangement joins TRBV18 to TRBJ1-6; no firm D call. CDR3 length: 13 residues. The germline CDR1 and CDR2 sequences are KGHSH and LQKENI. CDR3 protein: CASFSSYNSPLHF. The CDR3 DNA reads as TGCGCCAGCTTCAGCTCCTATAATTCACCCCTCCACTTT.

This clonotype came up a few times. The CDR3 sequence is CASSDRVPGELFF. The DNA of the CDR3 is TGCGCCAGCAGTGATCGAGTTCCCGGGGAGCTGTTTTTT. The chain carries TRBV10-1 and TRBJ2-2; D is unclear. The CDR3 is 13 amino acids. CDR1 WNHNN and CDR2 SYGVQD come from the germline V gene (reference sequence). Trimming left V 3 bases short and J 6 bases short, with 8 bases between.

About this clonotype itself: Because the CDR3 is missing its conserved closing phenylalanine or tryptophan, this is likely a read error. The V and J genes are TRBV7-2 and TRBJ1-6; no clear D gene. V shed 0 bases and J shed 9 bases, with 12 bases lying between them. The CDR3 sequence is 15 residues long. Germline CDR1 SGHTA, CDR2 FQGNSA. The CDR3 reads CASSLATAWGSPLHL. The CDR3 DNA reads as TGTGCCAGCAGCTTAGCAACAGCCTGGGGTTCACCCCTCCACTTA.

A word on this clonotype: Germline is not matched at one junction end, which may reflect a read error. This sequence joins TRBV10-3 and TRBJ2-7; D is undetermined. The germline V gene encodes CDR1 ENHRY and CDR2 SYGVKD. The CDR3 covers 12 residues. CDR3 nucleotide sequence: TGTGCCGTCAGGACCCTTGGCCACGAGCAGTACTTC. Its translation is CAVRTLGHEQYF.

This clonotype was seen more than once but under ten times. In DNA, the CDR3 is TGTGCCAGCAGTTACGGGGAATTACGGAACACCGGGGAGCTGTTTTTT. Residues: CASSYGELRNTGELFF. The chain links TRBV6-7 to TRBJ2-2; D is ambiguous. TRBV6-7 is an open reading frame whose function is uncertain. CDR3 size: 16 residues. V was shortened by 2 bases and J by 1 base, with 11 bases between the two germline ends.

The CDR3 nucleotides are TGTGCCTGGAGTGTACAGGGTTACACTGAAGCTTTCTTT. Amino acid sequence: CAWSVQGYTEAFF. This chain uses TRBV30 with TRBJ1-1, with D possibly matching TRBD1 (6 bases). Germline V gives CDR1 GTSNPN, CDR2 SVGIG (reference sequence). V was trimmed by 0 bases and J by 3 bases, leaving 8 bases between them. The length of the CDR3 is 13 residues.